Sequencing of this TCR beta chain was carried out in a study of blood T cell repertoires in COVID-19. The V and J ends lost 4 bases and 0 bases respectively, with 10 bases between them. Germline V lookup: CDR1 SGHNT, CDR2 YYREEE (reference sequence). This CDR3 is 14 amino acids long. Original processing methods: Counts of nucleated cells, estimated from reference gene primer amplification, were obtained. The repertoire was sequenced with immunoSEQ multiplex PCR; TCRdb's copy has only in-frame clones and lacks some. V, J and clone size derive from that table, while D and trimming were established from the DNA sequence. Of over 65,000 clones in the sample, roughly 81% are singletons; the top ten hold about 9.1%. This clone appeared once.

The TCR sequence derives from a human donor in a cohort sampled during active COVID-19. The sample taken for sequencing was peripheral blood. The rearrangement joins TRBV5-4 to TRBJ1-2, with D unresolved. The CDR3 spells CASSQDTANYGYTF. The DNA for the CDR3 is TGTGCCAGCAGCCAAGACACGGCTAACTATGGCTACACCTTC. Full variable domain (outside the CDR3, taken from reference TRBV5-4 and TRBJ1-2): ETGVTQSPTHLIKTRGQQVTLRCSSQSGHNTVSWYQQALGQGPQFIFQYYREEENGRGNFPPRFSGLQFPNYSSELNVNALELDDSALYLCASSQDTANYGYTFGSGTRLTVV.